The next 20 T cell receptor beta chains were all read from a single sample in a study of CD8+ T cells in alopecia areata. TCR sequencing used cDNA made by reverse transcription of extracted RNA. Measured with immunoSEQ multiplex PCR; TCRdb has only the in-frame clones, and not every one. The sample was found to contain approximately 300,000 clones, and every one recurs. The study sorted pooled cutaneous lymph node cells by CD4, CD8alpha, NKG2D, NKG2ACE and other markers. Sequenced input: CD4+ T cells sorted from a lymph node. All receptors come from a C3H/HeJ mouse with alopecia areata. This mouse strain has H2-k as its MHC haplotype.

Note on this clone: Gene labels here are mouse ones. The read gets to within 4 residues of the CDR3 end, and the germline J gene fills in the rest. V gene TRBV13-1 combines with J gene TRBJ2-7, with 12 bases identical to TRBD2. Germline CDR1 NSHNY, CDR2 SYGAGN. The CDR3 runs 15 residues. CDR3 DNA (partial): TGTGCCAGCAGTGTTGGGACTGGGGGGATCCAT. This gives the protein CASSVGTGGIH. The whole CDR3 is CASSVGTGGIHEQYF.

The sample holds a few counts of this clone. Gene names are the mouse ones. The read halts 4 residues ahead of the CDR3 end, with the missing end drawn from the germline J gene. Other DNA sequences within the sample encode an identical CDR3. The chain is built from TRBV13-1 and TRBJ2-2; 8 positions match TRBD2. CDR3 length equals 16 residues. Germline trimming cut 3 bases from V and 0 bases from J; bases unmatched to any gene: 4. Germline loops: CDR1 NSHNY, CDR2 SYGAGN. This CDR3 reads CASSGGTGSNTGQLYF. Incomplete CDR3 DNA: TGTGCCAGCAGTGGGGGGACTGGTTCAAACACCGGG.

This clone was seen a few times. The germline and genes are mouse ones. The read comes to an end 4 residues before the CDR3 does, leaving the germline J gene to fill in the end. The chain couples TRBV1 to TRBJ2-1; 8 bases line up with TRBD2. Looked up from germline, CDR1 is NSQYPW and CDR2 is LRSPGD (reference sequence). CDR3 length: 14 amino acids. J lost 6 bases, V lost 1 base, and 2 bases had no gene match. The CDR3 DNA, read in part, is TGCACCTGCAGTGCAGCCTGGGGGGTTGCT. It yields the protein CTCSAAWGVA. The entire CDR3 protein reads CTCSAAWGVAEQFF. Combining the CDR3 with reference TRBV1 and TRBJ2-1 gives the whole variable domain VTLLEQNPRWRLVPRGQAVNLRCILKNSQYPWMSWYQQDLQKQLQWLFTLRSPGDKEVKSLPGADYLATRVTDTELRLQVANMSQGRTLYCTCSAAWGVAEQFFGPGTRLTVL.

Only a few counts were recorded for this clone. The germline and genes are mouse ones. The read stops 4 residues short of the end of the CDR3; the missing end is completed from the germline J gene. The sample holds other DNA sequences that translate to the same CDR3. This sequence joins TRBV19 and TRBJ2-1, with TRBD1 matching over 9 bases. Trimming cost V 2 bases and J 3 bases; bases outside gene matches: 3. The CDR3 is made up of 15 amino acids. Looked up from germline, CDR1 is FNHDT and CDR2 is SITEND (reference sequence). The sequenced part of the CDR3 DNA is TGTGCCAGCAGTATTAGGGACAGGGTCTATGCT. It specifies CASSIRDRVYA. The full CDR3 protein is CASSIRDRVYAEQFF.

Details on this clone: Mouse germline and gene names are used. The sequenced part of the CDR3 DNA is TGTGCCTGGAGGCGCTGGGGGGACCAAGAC. It specifies CAWRRWGDQD. The complete CDR3 protein is CAWRRWGDQDTQYF. This chain links TRBV31 with TRBJ2-5; 8 nucleotides line up with TRBD2. The read finishes 4 residues shy of the CDR3 end, and the germline J gene is used to complete it. Germline V lookup: CDR1 GKSSPN, CDR2 SITVG. V shed 3 bases and J 1 base; nucleotides not matched to a gene: 3. The CDR3 is 14 residues long.

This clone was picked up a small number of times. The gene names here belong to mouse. The part of the CDR3 DNA that was read is TGTGCCAGCAGGGCCCCGGGACTGGGGGGGCGA. Its protein product is CASRAPGLGGR. The CDR3 in full is CASRAPGLGGREVFF. The chain joins TRBV13-1 to TRBJ1-1; a possible D gene is TRBD1 (6 bases). Sequencing ends 4 residues short of the CDR3 end; the germline J gene provides the rest. CDR3 length equals 15 residues. Germline V gives CDR1 NSHNY, CDR2 SYGAGN.

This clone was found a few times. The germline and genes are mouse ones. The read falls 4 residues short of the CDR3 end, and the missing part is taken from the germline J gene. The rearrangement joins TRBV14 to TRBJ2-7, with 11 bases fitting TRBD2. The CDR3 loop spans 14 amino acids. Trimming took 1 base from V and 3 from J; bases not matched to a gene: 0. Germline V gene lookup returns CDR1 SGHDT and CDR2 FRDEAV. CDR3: CASSFGLGGYEQYF. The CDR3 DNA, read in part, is TGTGCCAGCAGTTTCGGACTGGGGGGCTAT.

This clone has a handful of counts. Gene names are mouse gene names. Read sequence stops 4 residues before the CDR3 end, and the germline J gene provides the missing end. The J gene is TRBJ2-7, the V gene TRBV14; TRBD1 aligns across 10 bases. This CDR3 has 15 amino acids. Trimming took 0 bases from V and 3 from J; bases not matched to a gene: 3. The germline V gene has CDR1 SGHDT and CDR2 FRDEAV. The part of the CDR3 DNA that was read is TGTGCCAGCAGTTTCTCGGGACAGGGGTACTAT. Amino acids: CASSFSGQGYY. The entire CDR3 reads CASSFSGQGYYEQYF. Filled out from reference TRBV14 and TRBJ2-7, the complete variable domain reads EAGVTQSPRYAVLQEGQAVSFWCDPISGHDTLYWYQQPRDQGPQLLVYFRDEAVIDNSQLPSDRFSAVRPKGTNSTLKIQSAKQGDTATYLCASSFSGQGYYEQYFGPGTRLTVL.

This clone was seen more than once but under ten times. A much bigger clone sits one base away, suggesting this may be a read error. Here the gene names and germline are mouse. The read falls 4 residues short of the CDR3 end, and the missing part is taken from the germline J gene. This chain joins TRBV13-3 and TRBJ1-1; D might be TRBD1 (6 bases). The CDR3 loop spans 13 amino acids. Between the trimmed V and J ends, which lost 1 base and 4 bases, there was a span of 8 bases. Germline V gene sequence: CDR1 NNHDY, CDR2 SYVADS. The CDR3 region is CASSDQGSTEVFF. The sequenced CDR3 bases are TGTGCCAGCAGTGATCAGGGGAGCACA.

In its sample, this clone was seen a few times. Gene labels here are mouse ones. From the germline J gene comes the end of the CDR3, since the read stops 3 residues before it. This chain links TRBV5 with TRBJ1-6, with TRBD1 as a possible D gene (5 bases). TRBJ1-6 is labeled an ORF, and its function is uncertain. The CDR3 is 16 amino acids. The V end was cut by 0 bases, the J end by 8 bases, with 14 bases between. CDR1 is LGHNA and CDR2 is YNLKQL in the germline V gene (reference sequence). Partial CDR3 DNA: TGTGCCAGCAGCCAAGAGCCAGGGAAGAGGGATTCGCCC. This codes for CASSQEPGKRDSP. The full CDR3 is CASSQEPGKRDSPLYF.

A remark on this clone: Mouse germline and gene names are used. The sequenced part of the CDR3 DNA is TGTGCCAGCAGTGAAGGGGGGGCTTCAGAA. This codes for CASSEGGASE. The CDR3 in full is CASSEGGASETLYF. The genes are TRBV13-1 and TRBJ2-3; 8 nucleotides line up with TRBD2. The read is 4 residues too short to cover the CDR3 end, so that end is filled in from the germline J gene. V gave up 2 bases and J gave up 4 bases; unmatched junction bases: 3. Germline V gene lookup returns CDR1 NSHNY and CDR2 SYGAGN. This CDR3 is 14 amino acids long.

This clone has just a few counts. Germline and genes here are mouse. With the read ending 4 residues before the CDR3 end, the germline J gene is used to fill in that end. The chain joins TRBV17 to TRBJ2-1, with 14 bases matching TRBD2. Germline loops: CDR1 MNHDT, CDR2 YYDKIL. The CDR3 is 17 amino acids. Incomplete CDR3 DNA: TGTGCTAGCAGTCCTCCGGGACTGGGGGGGCGCTGGGCT. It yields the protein CASSPPGLGGRWA. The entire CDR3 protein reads CASSPPGLGGRWAEQFF. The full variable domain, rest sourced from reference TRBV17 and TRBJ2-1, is DTTVKQNPRYKLARVGKPVNLICSQTMNHDTMYWYQKKPNQAPKLLLFYYDKILNREADTFEKFQSSRPNNSFCSLYIGSAGLEYSAMYLCASSPPGLGGRWAEQFFGPGTRLTVL.

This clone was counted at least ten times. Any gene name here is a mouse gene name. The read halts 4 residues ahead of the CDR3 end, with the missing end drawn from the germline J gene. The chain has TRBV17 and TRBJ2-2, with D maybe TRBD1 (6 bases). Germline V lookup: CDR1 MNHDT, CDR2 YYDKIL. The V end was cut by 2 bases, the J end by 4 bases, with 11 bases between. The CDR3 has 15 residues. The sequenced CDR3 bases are TGTGCTAGCAGTAGACCCAGGGGAGGCACCGGG. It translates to CASSRPRGGTG. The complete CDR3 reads CASSRPRGGTGQLYF.

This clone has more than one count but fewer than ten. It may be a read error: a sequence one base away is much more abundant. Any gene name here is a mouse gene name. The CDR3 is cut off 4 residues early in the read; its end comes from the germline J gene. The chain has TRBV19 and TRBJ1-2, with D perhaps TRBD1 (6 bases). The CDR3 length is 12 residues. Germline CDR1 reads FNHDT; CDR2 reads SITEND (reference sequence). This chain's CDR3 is CASRIGGSDYTF. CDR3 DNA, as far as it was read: TGTGCCAGCAGGATAGGGGGCTCC.

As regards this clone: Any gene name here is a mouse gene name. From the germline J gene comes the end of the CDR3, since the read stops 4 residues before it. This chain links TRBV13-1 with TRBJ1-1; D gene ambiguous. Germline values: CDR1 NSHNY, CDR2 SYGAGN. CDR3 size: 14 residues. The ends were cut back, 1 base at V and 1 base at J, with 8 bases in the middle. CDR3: CASSDLGKNTEVFF. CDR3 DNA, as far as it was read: TGTGCCAGCAGTGATCTGGGGAAAAACACA.

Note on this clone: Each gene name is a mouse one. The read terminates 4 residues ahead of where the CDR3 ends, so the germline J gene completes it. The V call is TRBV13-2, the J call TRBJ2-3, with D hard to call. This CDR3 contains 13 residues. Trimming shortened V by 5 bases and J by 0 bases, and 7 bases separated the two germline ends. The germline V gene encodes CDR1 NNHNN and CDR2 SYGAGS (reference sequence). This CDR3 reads CASGHTSAETLYF. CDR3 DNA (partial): TGTGCCAGCGGCCATACTAGTGCAGAA.

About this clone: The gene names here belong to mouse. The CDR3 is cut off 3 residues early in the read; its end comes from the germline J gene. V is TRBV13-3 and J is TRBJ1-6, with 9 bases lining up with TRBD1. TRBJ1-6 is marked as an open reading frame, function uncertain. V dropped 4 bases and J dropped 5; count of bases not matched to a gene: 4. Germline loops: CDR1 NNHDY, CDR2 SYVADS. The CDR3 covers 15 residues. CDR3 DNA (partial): TGTGCCAGCAGTTGGGACAGGGAGGATAATTCGCCC. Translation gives CASSWDREDNSP. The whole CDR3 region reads CASSWDREDNSPLYF.

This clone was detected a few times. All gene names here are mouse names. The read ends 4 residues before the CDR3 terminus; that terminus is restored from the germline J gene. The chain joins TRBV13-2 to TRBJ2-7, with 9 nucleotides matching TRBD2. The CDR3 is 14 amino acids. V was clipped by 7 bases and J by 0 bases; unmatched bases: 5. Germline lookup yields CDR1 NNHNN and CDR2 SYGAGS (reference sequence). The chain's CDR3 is CASSDWGSSYEQYF. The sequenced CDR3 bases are TGTGCCAGCTCCGACTGGGGGAGCTCCTAT.

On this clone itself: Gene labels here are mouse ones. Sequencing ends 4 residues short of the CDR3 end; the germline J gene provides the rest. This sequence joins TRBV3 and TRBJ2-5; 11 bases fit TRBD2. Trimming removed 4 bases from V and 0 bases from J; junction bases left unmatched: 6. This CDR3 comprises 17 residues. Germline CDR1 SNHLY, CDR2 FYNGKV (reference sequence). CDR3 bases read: TGTGCCAGCAGCTGGGGACTGGGGGACTTTAACCAAGAC. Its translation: CASSWGLGDFNQD. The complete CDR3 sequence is CASSWGLGDFNQDTQYF.

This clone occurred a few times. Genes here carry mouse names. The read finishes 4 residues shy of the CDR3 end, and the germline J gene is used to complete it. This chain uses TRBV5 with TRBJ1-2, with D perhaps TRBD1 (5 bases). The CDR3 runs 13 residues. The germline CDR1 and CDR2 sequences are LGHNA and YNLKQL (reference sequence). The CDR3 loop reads CASSQEWGDDYTF. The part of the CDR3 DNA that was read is TGTGCCAGCAGCCAAGAGTGGGGGGAC.